The 32 T cell receptor beta chains in this list originate from one sample, sequenced in a study of blood T cell repertoires in COVID-19. The method was immunoSEQ multiplex PCR; TCRdb's version includes in-frame clones alone and lacks a portion of them. The table shows tens of thousands of clones, with around 65% occurring only once. The sample taken for sequencing was PBMCs or T cells enriched from blood (not recorded which). Every receptor here comes from a woman aged 60 to 75 who had been exposed to COVID-19.

The chain links TRBV19 to TRBJ1-1; perhaps TRBD1 as D (5 bases). Germline V gene sequence: CDR1 LNHDA, CDR2 SQIVND (reference sequence). The CDR3 totals 16 residues. With 4 bases removed from V and 1 base from J, the gap between germline ends came to 16 bases. The CDR3 DNA reads TGTGCCAGTAGTACCCAACACAGACAGCCGAACACTGAAGCTTTCTTT. Translated, it gives CASSTQHRQPNTEAFF.

The chain has TRBV27 and TRBJ2-5; 9 nucleotides align to TRBD1. Germline-derived CDR1 and CDR2 are MNHEY and SMNVEV (reference sequence). The CDR3 spans 14 residues. After removal of 8 bases from V and 3 bases from J, the junction contained 7 bases not matched to a gene. The CDR3 nucleotides are TGTGCCAGCGCTAGGCGGGACAGGGAAGAGACCCAGTACTTC. The encoded protein is CASARRDREETQYF.

The V and J genes are TRBV5-8 and TRBJ1-5, with 9 bases aligning to TRBD1. This CDR3 comprises 16 residues. V dropped 0 bases and J dropped 5; count of bases not matched to a gene: 6. Germline V gives CDR1 SGHTS, CDR2 YDEGEE. The CDR3 sequence: CASSLGDRGMDQPQHF. As DNA, the CDR3 is TGTGCCAGCAGCTTGGGTGACAGGGGGATGGATCAGCCCCAGCATTTT.

The chain links TRBV7-9 to TRBJ1-1; possible D gene TRBD1, 5 bases. V was pared by 4 bases and J by 4 bases, with 19 bases between. CDR1 SEHNR and CDR2 FQNEAQ come from the germline V gene (reference sequence). The CDR3 extends over 16 amino acids. In DNA, the CDR3 is TGTGCCAGCAGCTCCCAGTCTTTATGGGGGGGCACTGAAGCTTTCTTT. Protein product: CASSSQSLWGGTEAFF.

The rearrangement links TRBV6-5 to TRBJ1-2; no clear D. Germline V gene data show CDR1 as MNHEY and CDR2 as SVGAGI. Trimming left V 6 bases short and J 2 bases short, with 10 bases between. The CDR3 covers 13 residues. CDR3 protein: CASRPLSNYGYTF. CDR3 bases: TGTGCCAGCAGGCCACTATCCAACTATGGCTACACCTTC.

The CDR3 nucleotides are TGCGCCACCGAACAGCTATACTACGAGCAGTACTTC. Encoded protein: CATEQLYYEQYF. The chain has TRBV10-2 and TRBJ2-7; D unresolved. The CDR3 length is 12 residues. Per the germline V gene, CDR1 is WSHSY and CDR2 is SAAADI. V lost 10 bases and J lost 3, with 13 bases in between.

The gene calls are TRBV24-1 and TRBJ1-3; 12 bases line up with TRBD1. Germline CDR1 and CDR2: KGHDR and SFDVKD. V trimming: 7 bases; J trimming: 3 bases; junction bases outside the gene matches: 12. CDR3 size: 18 residues. CDR3 in amino acids: CATRDLVGQGAFGNTIYF. DNA of the CDR3: TGTGCCACCAGGGACCTTGTGGGACAGGGGGCTTTTGGAAACACCATATATTTT.

The genes are TRBV7-9 and TRBJ2-7, with 10 bases identical to TRBD1. The CDR3 contains 11 residues. V gave up 4 bases and J gave up 13 bases; unmatched junction bases: 4. The germline CDR1 and CDR2 sequences are SEHNR and FQNEAQ (reference sequence). The CDR3 spells CASSSGQGGYF. Written as DNA, the CDR3 is TGTGCCAGCAGCTCAGGACAGGGGGGTTACTTC.

The chain links TRBV28 to TRBJ1-6, with D maybe TRBD1 (5 bases). Germline values: CDR1 MDHEN, CDR2 SYDVKM. This CDR3 region has 15 residues. Between the trimmed V and J ends, which lost 8 bases and 7 bases, there was a span of 18 bases. CDR3 loop: CASGPPGLKNSPLHF. For the CDR3, the DNA is TGTGCCAGCGGGCCACCGGGACTGAAAAATTCACCCCTCCACTTT.

The rearrangement uses TRBV12-2 and TRBJ2-7; the D call of TRBD1 is as the table states it, not checked on the DNA. TRBV12-2 constitutes a pseudogene. The CDR3 runs to 13 residues. The CDR3 loop is CASRLMASYEQYF. The CDR3 coding sequence is TGTGCAAGTCGCTTAATGGCTTCCTACGAGCAGTACTTC.

The sample holds a few counts of this clone. The chain uses TRBV11-2 and TRBJ1-6; D might be TRBD1 (5 bases). Germline values: CDR1 SGHAT, CDR2 FQNNGV. Trimming removed 1 base at V and 7 bases at J, with 11 bases between. This CDR3 spans 15 amino acids. CDR3 loop: CASSLAPGINSPLHF. The CDR3 nucleotides are TGTGCCAGCAGCTTAGCGCCAGGGATAAATTCACCCCTCCACTTT.

A few counts support this clone. This sequence joins TRBV20-1 and TRBJ1-2, with 8 bases matching TRBD1. Trimming took 3 bases from V and 1 from J; bases not matched to a gene: 13. CDR3 length: 17 amino acids. Germline lookup yields CDR1 DFQATT and CDR2 SNEGSKA (reference sequence). The chain's CDR3 is CSASVAIQGAINYGYTF. DNA of the CDR3: TGCAGTGCTAGTGTGGCGATCCAGGGGGCTATTAACTATGGCTACACCTTC.

The V gene is TRBV21-1, the J gene TRBJ1-5. TRBV21-1 is tagged as a pseudogene. The CDR3 is 20 residues long. The CDR3 DNA sequence: TGTGCCAGCAGCAAAAAGGAGGGGGGGGTCTACTACGAAAGCAATCAGCCCCAGCATTTT. This gives the protein CASSKKEGGVYYESNQPQHF.

The rearrangement links TRBV15 to TRBJ2-5; D ambiguous. Germline values: CDR1 LNHNV, CDR2 YYDKDF (reference sequence). Deletions cut 0 bases from V and 3 bases from J, with 5 bases between. This CDR3 is 13 amino acids long. CDR3 bases: TGTGCCACCAGCAGAGATGAGGAAGAGACCCAGTACTTC. This gives the protein CATSRDEEETQYF.

The chain carries TRBV7-2 and TRBJ2-3; D gene ambiguous. The CDR3 runs 14 residues. Trimming removed 3 bases from V and 0 bases from J, with 7 bases in between. The germline gives CDR1 SGHTA, CDR2 FQGNSA. CDR3 sequence: CASSLGSSTDTQYF. Here the CDR3 DNA reads TGTGCCAGCAGCTTGGGTAGCAGCACAGATACGCAGTATTTT.

This sequence joins TRBV18 and TRBJ1-2; 8 bases map to TRBD1. This CDR3 region has 14 residues. V was pared by 3 bases and J by 5 bases, with 5 bases of the junction left unmatched. CDR1 and CDR2 (germline): KGHSH, LQKENI. CDR3 nucleotide sequence: TGTGCCAGCTCACCGGGGGACAGGACTTATGGCTACACCTTC. Protein: CASSPGDRTYGYTF.

This chain connects TRBV30 to TRBJ1-5; perhaps TRBD1 as D (5 bases). V was cut by 8 bases and J by 0 bases, with 11 bases left in between. The CDR3 consists of 13 residues. Per germline, CDR1 GTSNPN and CDR2 SVGIG (reference sequence). DNA for the CDR3: TGTGCCGGCTCGACAGATAGCAATCAGCCCCAGCATTTT. Its protein is CAGSTDSNQPQHF.

This rearrangement joins TRBV28 to TRBJ1-2, with 7 bases matching TRBD1. The CDR3 has 15 residues. Germline assignment: CDR1 MDHEN and CDR2 SYDVKM. The J segment lost 0 bases and the V segment lost 3 bases, leaving 4 bases of the junction unmatched. The CDR3 loop reads CASSLGGTANYGYTF. The CDR3 DNA reads TGTGCCAGCAGTTTGGGCGGGACAGCTAACTATGGCTACACCTTC.

The J gene is TRBJ1-1, the V gene TRBV25-1, with a possible D match to TRBD1 (6 bases). V lost 7 bases to trimming and J lost 1 base, with 10 bases between them. The CDR3 totals 13 residues. CDR1 MGHDK and CDR2 SYGVNS come from the germline V gene. In DNA, the CDR3 is TGTGCCAGCAAAGCACAGGGGAACACTGAAGCTTTCTTT. Its protein is CASKAQGNTEAFF.

This rearrangement joins TRBV7-9 to TRBJ2-1, with TRBD1 matching 7 bases. Germline CDR1 is SEHNR and CDR2 is FQNEAQ (reference sequence). The CDR3 spans 15 residues. Trimming cost V 0 bases and J 9 bases; bases outside gene matches: 8. CDR3 DNA: TGTGCCAGCAGCTTAGCTGGTAGGGGGCAAATTGAGCAGTTCTTC. This translates into CASSLAGRGQIEQFF.

The chain carries TRBV7-8 and TRBJ2-3, with 8 bases fitting TRBD1. After removal of 3 bases from V and 6 bases from J, the junction contained 17 bases not matched to a gene. The CDR3 is 18 residues long. Germline V lookup: CDR1 SGHVS, CDR2 FQNEAQ. CDR3 sequence reads: CASSFPPGWTGNADTQYF. CDR3 bases: TGTGCCAGCAGCTTCCCGCCAGGATGGACAGGGAACGCGGATACGCAGTATTTT.

J is TRBJ2-1 and V is TRBV4-3; 14 nucleotides line up with TRBD2. The length of the CDR3 is 15 residues. V shed 1 base and J 8 bases; nucleotides not matched to a gene: 1. Germline V CDR1 and CDR2: LGHNA, YSLEER. The CDR3 DNA sequence: TGCGCCAGCAGCCAAGGGGGACTAGCGGGAGATGAGCAGTTCTTC. This codes for CASSQGGLAGDEQFF.

This chain connects TRBV5-1 to TRBJ2-4, with D possibly matching TRBD2 (5 bases). The V end was cut by 3 bases, the J end by 0 bases, with 16 bases between. This CDR3 comprises 17 residues. CDR1 and CDR2 from the germline V gene are SGHRS and YFSETQ. CDR3 region: CASSYGTPGLAKNIQYF. The CDR3, as DNA: TGCGCCAGCAGCTACGGAACCCCTGGACTAGCCAAAAACATTCAGTACTTC. Together with reference TRBV5-1 and TRBJ2-4, the CDR3 gives the full variable domain: KAGVTQTPRYLIKTRGQQVTLSCSPISGHRSVSWYQQTPGQGLQFLFEYFSETQRNKGNFPGRFSGRQFSNSRSEMNVSTLELGDSALYLCASSYGTPGLAKNIQYFGAGTRLSVL.

The J gene is TRBJ1-6, the V gene TRBV30, with D possibly matching TRBD1 (6 bases). The CDR3 totals 16 residues. Germline CDR1 is GTSNPN and CDR2 is SVGIG (reference sequence). V was cut by 5 bases and J by 9 bases, with 23 bases left in between. CDR3: CAWAGPGQGRGSPLHF. For the CDR3, the DNA is TGTGCCTGGGCCGGACCGGGACAAGGGAGAGGTTCACCCCTCCACTTT.

This clone was observed a few times. In the same sample, other DNA sequences code for this CDR3. The CDR3 region has the DNA TGTGCCTGGAGTTACGGGAGCTCTGGAAACACCATATATTTT. Its protein product is CAWSYGSSGNTIYF. V is TRBV30 and J is TRBJ1-3; D remains ambiguous. The CDR3 consists of 14 residues. V lost 2 bases and J 0 bases, leaving 8 bases between the germline ends. CDR1 and CDR2 (germline): GTSNPN, SVGIG (reference sequence).

The chain joins TRBV25-1 to TRBJ1-2, with a weak D call TRBD1 (5 bases). The CDR3 covers 16 residues. Trimming took off 3 bases at V and 7 bases at J, with 21 bases between the two ends. Germline lookup yields CDR1 MGHDK and CDR2 SYGVNS. This chain's CDR3 is CASSDDGGSAPFGYTF. The CDR3 DNA reads as TGTGCCAGCAGTGATGACGGGGGATCGGCTCCTTTTGGCTACACCTTC.

This clone was observed many times. The chain joins TRBV12-3 or TRBV12-4 to TRBJ1-2; 7 nucleotides agree with TRBD1. Trimming cost V 4 bases and J 8 bases; bases outside gene matches: 7. CDR3 length: 13 amino acids. The CDR3, as DNA: TGTGCCAGCAGTTCAACAGGGGTCGGAGGCTACACCTTC. Encoded protein: CASSSTGVGGYTF.

The genes are TRBV19 and TRBJ1-6; D may be TRBD1 (6 bases). Looked up from germline, CDR1 is LNHDA and CDR2 is SQIVND (reference sequence). Between the trimmed V and J ends, which lost 8 bases and 7 bases, there was a span of 12 bases. The CDR3 consists of 13 residues. The CDR3 protein is CASRLRGNSPLHF. For the CDR3, the DNA is TGTGCCAGTCGACTGAGGGGGAATTCACCCCTCCACTTT. Combining the CDR3 with reference TRBV19 and TRBJ1-6 gives the whole variable domain DGGITQSPKYLFRKEGQNVTLSCEQNLNHDAMYWYRQDPGQGLRLIYYSQIVNDFQKGDIAEGYSVSREKKESFPLTVTSAQKNPTAFYLCASRLRGNSPLHFGNGTRLTVT.

The V gene is TRBV19, the J gene TRBJ2-5, with D unclear. Germline V lookup: CDR1 LNHDA, CDR2 SQIVND (reference sequence). The CDR3 has 13 amino acids. V was clipped by 1 base and J by 4 bases, with 7 bases between them. The CDR3 loop reads CASSIGSGETQYF. CDR3 in DNA: TGTGCCAGTAGTATAGGCAGTGGAGAGACCCAGTACTTC.

The rearrangement joins TRBV7-9 to TRBJ2-3; TRBD2 matches 8 bases. The CDR3 runs to 15 residues. CDR1 is SEHNR, CDR2 FQNEAQ, per germline (reference sequence). Trimming at V came to 4 bases and at J to 0 bases, leaving 3 bases not matched to a gene. The CDR3 DNA follows: TGTGCCAGCAGCTCAGCGGGGGCCAGCACAGATACGCAGTATTTT. Protein: CASSSAGASTDTQYF. Together with reference TRBV7-9 and TRBJ2-3, the CDR3 gives the full variable domain: DTGVSQNPRHKITKRGQNVTFRCDPISEHNRLYWYRQTLGQGPEFLTYFQNEAQLEKSRLLSDRFSAERPKGSFSTLEIQRTEQGDSAMYLCASSSAGASTDTQYFGPGTRLTVL.

The chain uses TRBV5-4 and TRBJ1-1, with D hard to call. The germline gives CDR1 SGHNT, CDR2 YYREEE (reference sequence). This CDR3 spans 14 amino acids. V lost 1 base, J lost 0 bases, and 7 bases lay in between. The CDR3: CASSLTPMNTEAFF. In DNA form, the CDR3 reads TGTGCCAGCAGCTTGACACCAATGAACACTGAAGCTTTCTTT. The variable domain in full, with the rest retrieved from reference TRBV5-4 and TRBJ1-1, is ETGVTQSPTHLIKTRGQQVTLRCSSQSGHNTVSWYQQALGQGPQFIFQYYREEENGRGNFPPRFSGLQFPNYSSELNVNALELDDSALYLCASSLTPMNTEAFFGQGTRLTVV.

The rearrangement joins TRBV7-2 to TRBJ2-3, with D perhaps matching TRBD1 (6 bases). The V end was cut by 6 bases, the J end by 2 bases, with 18 bases between. The CDR3 sequence is 16 residues long. The germline gives CDR1 SGHTA, CDR2 FQGNSA. Here the CDR3 DNA reads TGTGCCAGCAGGTATCCTACAGGGCCTTCCACAGATACGCAGTATTTT. This sequence encodes CASRYPTGPSTDTQYF.